This T cell receptor beta chain was profiled in a study of CD4 T cells in relation to SARS-CoV-2 and coronaviruses. Study-wide background: The restricting HLA molecule for shared crossreactive spike epitopes was mapped.

CD4+ T cells from unexposed donors were obtained before the COVID-19 pandemic (2011-2018). After roughly 9 days of culture, CD4+ T cells were isolated. Each well had 1.5 million to 2.5 million PBMCs in around 5% human AB serum with IL-2. TCRdb's table, derived via immunoSEQ multiplex PCR, lists solely in-frame clones and lacks some. The data show about 21,000 clones, over 65% seen once. As concerns this clone: Its cognate antigen is unknown.

The CDR3 runs 14 residues. Germline V gene lookup returns CDR1 LGHDT and CDR2 YNNKEL (reference sequence). The ends were cut back, 4 bases at V and 6 bases at J, with 10 bases in the middle. The gene calls are TRBV3-1 (or the pseudogene TRBV3-2) and TRBJ1-6; D gene uncertain. The sample comprised CD4+ T cells from PBMCs, cultured in vitro. This clonotype was sampled from a human donor in good health. CDR3 DNA: TGTGCCAGCAGCCCAGAGACCCTTAATTCACCCCTCCACTTT. Protein: CASSPETLNSPLHF.